Listed below are T cell receptor beta chains from one sample, sequenced in a study of T-cell reconstitution after alpha-beta-depleted transplantation in children. TCRdb redid the calling of the PCR reads with MiXCR, one entry per CDR3 protein. The sample includes 95,000 to 120,000 distinct CDR3 sequences, around 6.4% of them seen just once. The sequences come from PBMCs, mostly from graft donor cells, collected 360 days after TCRalphabeta/CD19-depleted stem cell transplant. Every receptor here comes from a male patient between 2 and 10 years old who had a stem cell transplant for acute lymphoblastic leukemia, so the T cells may come from the graft donor. Each CDR3 is given with its conserved first and last residue. Each record gives: J gene, D gene, clone size, V gene, CDR3 protein, CDR3 DNA. The D gene is left open where the match is weak. Not all rows give a size; the values are once, few, many and, for expanded clones, a class.

j_call: TRBJ1-1
d_call: -
clone_size: many
v_call: TRBV13
cdr3_aa: CASSLGGRGMNTEAFF
cdr3_nt: TGTGCCAGCAGCTTAGGGGGGCGCGGCATGAACACTGAAGCTTTCTTT

j_call: TRBJ1-2
d_call: -
clone_size: few
v_call: TRBV11-1
cdr3_aa: CASSLKQSWDYGYTF
cdr3_nt: TGTGCCAGCAGCTTAAAACAGTCGTGGGACTATGGCTACACCTTC

j_call: TRBJ2-7
d_call: -
clone_size: many
v_call: TRBV12-3/TRBV12-4
cdr3_aa: CASSYETPSYEQYF
cdr3_nt: TGTGCCAGCAGTTACGAGACACCGTCCTACGAGCAGTACTTC

j_call: TRBJ2-3
d_call: TRBD2
clone_size: many
v_call: TRBV25-1
cdr3_aa: CAISCVRLAGGRSDTQYF
cdr3_nt: TGTGCCATCTCTTGCGTCCGTCTAGCGGGGGGGAGATCAGATACGCAGTATTTT

j_call: TRBJ2-2
d_call: -
clone_size: many
v_call: TRBV5-1
cdr3_aa: CASSSSGLRELFF
cdr3_nt: TGCGCCAGCAGCTCATCAGGGTTGCGGGAGCTGTTTTTT

j_call: TRBJ2-2
d_call: -
clone_size: many
v_call: TRBV5-1
cdr3_aa: CASSLVAAGPSLGELFF
cdr3_nt: TGCGCCAGCAGCTTAGTAGCCGCGGGACCGAGCCTCGGGGAGCTGTTTTTT

j_call: TRBJ2-3
d_call: -
clone_size: many
v_call: TRBV27
cdr3_aa: CASSLSRLGTDTQYF
cdr3_nt: TGTGCCAGCAGTTTATCAAGGCTGGGGACAGATACGCAGTATTTT

j_call: TRBJ1-1
d_call: -
clone_size: many
v_call: TRBV29-1
cdr3_aa: CSARDHGVGEAFF
cdr3_nt: TGCAGCGCCCGGGACCACGGGGTCGGTGAAGCTTTCTTT

j_call: TRBJ2-7
d_call: -
clone_size: many
v_call: TRBV4-3
cdr3_aa: CASSQEVTSSYEQYF
cdr3_nt: TGCGCCAGCAGCCAAGAGGTGACAAGCTCCTACGAGCAGTACTTC

j_call: TRBJ2-7
d_call: -
clone_size: many
v_call: TRBV6-2/TRBV6-3
cdr3_aa: CASSWVGFAAYEQYF
cdr3_nt: TGTGCCAGCAGCTGGGTTGGGTTCGCCGCCTACGAGCAGTACTTC

j_call: TRBJ2-1
d_call: TRBD2
clone_size: few
v_call: TRBV20-1
cdr3_aa: CSAARELAYNEQFF
cdr3_nt: TGCAGTGCCGCGCGGGAGTTGGCCTACAATGAGCAGTTCTTC

j_call: TRBJ2-5
d_call: TRBD1
clone_size: few
v_call: TRBV25-1
cdr3_aa: CASKGTAEKETQYF
cdr3_nt: TGTGCCAGCAAGGGGACAGCCGAAAAAGAGACCCAGTACTTC

j_call: TRBJ2-3
d_call: -
clone_size: many
v_call: TRBV5-6
cdr3_aa: CASSLVEADTQYF
cdr3_nt: TGTGCCAGCAGCTTGGTAGAGGCAGATACGCAGTATTTT

j_call: TRBJ2-1
d_call: -
clone_size: many
v_call: TRBV7-9
cdr3_aa: CASSPTASSYNEQFF
cdr3_nt: TGTGCCAGCAGCCCTACAGCGAGCTCCTACAATGAGCAGTTCTTC

j_call: TRBJ1-1
d_call: -
clone_size: many
v_call: TRBV5-6
cdr3_aa: CASSLDSTTEAFF
cdr3_nt: TGTGCCAGCAGCTTGGACAGCACCACTGAAGCTTTCTTT

j_call: TRBJ2-3
d_call: -
clone_size: many
v_call: TRBV20-1
cdr3_aa: CSARNWDDSTDTQYF
cdr3_nt: TGCAGTGCTAGAAATTGGGATGACAGCACAGATACGCAGTATTTT

j_call: TRBJ2-7
d_call: TRBD1
clone_size: medium-sized
v_call: TRBV28
cdr3_aa: CASSLIAGTVSYEQYF
cdr3_nt: TGTGCCAGCAGTTTAATTGCCGGGACAGTTTCCTACGAGCAGTACTTC

j_call: TRBJ2-2
d_call: TRBD2
clone_size: few
v_call: TRBV28
cdr3_aa: CASSFLAGVSPTGELFF
cdr3_nt: TGTGCCAGCAGTTTTTTAGCGGGGGTTTCCCCCACCGGGGAGCTGTTTTTT

j_call: TRBJ2-5
d_call: TRBD2
clone_size: few
v_call: TRBV14
cdr3_aa: CASSPRTSGRETQYF
cdr3_nt: TGTGCCAGCAGCCCCCGGACTAGCGGGCGAGAGACCCAGTACTTC

j_call: TRBJ2-7
d_call: -
clone_size: -
v_call: TRBV29-1
cdr3_aa: CSVERDGYEQYF
cdr3_nt: TGCAGCGTTGAAAGGGATGGCTACGAGCAGTACTTC

j_call: TRBJ2-7
d_call: -
clone_size: many
v_call: TRBV7-6
cdr3_aa: CASSSVDLHEQYF
cdr3_nt: TGTGCCAGCAGCTCCGTTGACCTCCACGAGCAGTACTTC

j_call: TRBJ2-2
d_call: -
clone_size: many
v_call: TRBV12-3/TRBV12-4
cdr3_aa: CASQPGAGTGELFF
cdr3_nt: TGTGCCAGCCAACCTGGGGCGGGCACCGGGGAGCTGTTTTTT

j_call: TRBJ2-7
d_call: TRBD1
clone_size: few
v_call: TRBV9
cdr3_aa: CASSPQDRGYEQYF
cdr3_nt: TGTGCCAGCAGCCCTCAGGACAGGGGGTACGAGCAGTACTTC

j_call: TRBJ2-7
d_call: TRBD1
clone_size: few
v_call: TRBV7-9
cdr3_aa: CATSLERGPNYEQYF
cdr3_nt: TGTGCCACCAGCTTAGAAAGGGGGCCGAACTACGAGCAGTACTTC

j_call: TRBJ2-5
d_call: -
clone_size: many
v_call: TRBV12-3/TRBV12-4
cdr3_aa: CASSSGAQETQYF
cdr3_nt: TGTGCCAGCAGTTCGGGGGCCCAAGAGACCCAGTACTTC

j_call: TRBJ2-3
d_call: -
clone_size: -
v_call: TRBV6-1
cdr3_aa: CASSRWAGGTDTQYF
cdr3_nt: TGTGCCAGTTCAAGATGGGCAGGGGGGACAGATACGCAGTATTTT

j_call: TRBJ2-1
d_call: -
clone_size: -
v_call: TRBV7-9
cdr3_aa: CASSLKHEQFF
cdr3_nt: TGTGCCAGCAGCTTAAAGCATGAGCAGTTCTTC

j_call: TRBJ1-2
d_call: -
clone_size: many
v_call: TRBV5-1
cdr3_aa: CASSVAGHGYTF
cdr3_nt: TGCGCCAGCAGCGTGGCGGGTCACGGCTACACCTTC

j_call: TRBJ2-2
d_call: -
clone_size: many
v_call: TRBV28
cdr3_aa: CASSLRLGPGELFF
cdr3_nt: TGTGCCAGCAGTTTAAGGCTGGGGCCCGGGGAGCTGTTTTTT

j_call: TRBJ2-1
d_call: -
clone_size: many
v_call: TRBV4-3
cdr3_aa: CASSQEDPWVEQFF
cdr3_nt: TGCGCCAGCAGCCAAGAAGACCCCTGGGTTGAGCAGTTCTTC

j_call: TRBJ1-5
d_call: -
clone_size: few
v_call: TRBV19
cdr3_aa: CASSLNNQPQHF
cdr3_nt: TGTGCCAGTAGTCTAAACAATCAGCCCCAGCATTTT

j_call: TRBJ2-7
d_call: TRBD1
clone_size: many
v_call: TRBV5-1
cdr3_aa: CAARDRDPYEQYF
cdr3_nt: TGCGCCGCCCGGGACAGGGACCCCTACGAGCAGTACTTC

j_call: TRBJ2-5
d_call: -
clone_size: many
v_call: TRBV20-1
cdr3_aa: CSAREMGTQYF
cdr3_nt: TGCAGTGCTAGAGAAATGGGGACCCAGTACTTC

j_call: TRBJ2-2
d_call: -
clone_size: many
v_call: TRBV28
cdr3_aa: CASSLPGGTNTGELFF
cdr3_nt: TGTGCCAGCAGCCTACCTGGCGGTACGAACACCGGGGAGCTGTTTTTT

j_call: TRBJ2-7
d_call: TRBD1
clone_size: -
v_call: TRBV6-5
cdr3_aa: CASSYGGTGALYTYEQYF
cdr3_nt: TGTGCCAGCAGTTACGGGGGGACAGGGGCACTCTACACCTACGAGCAGTACTTC